This T cell receptor (beta chain) was sequenced in a study of cytotoxic CD8 clonotypes in ibrutinib-treated CLL. Broader study findings: Samples from sustained-remission and progressing patients were taken at different times.

Concerning this clone itself: Its antigen is still unknown.

TCR beta libraries used about 2 micrograms of genomic DNA from cryopreserved PBMCs. The protocol was immunoSEQ multiplex PCR, while the TCRdb copy is restricted to in-frame clones and leaves out a portion. Of under 150,000 clones listed, approximately 90% are singletons. CDR3 length equals 15 residues. V lost 3 bases and J lost 1; bases outside the gene matches: 4. CDR1 is LNHNV and CDR2 is YYDKDF in the germline V gene (reference sequence). The V gene is TRBV15, the J gene TRBJ1-1; 8 nucleotides align to TRBD1. Sequencing used PBMCs, obtained after 12 months of ibrutinib treatment. The receptor comes from a human donor with chronic lymphocytic leukemia. In DNA form, the CDR3 reads TGTGCCACCAGCAGGGACAGGGCCCGGAACACTGAAGCTTTCTTT. It encodes CATSRDRARNTEAFF.